Presented here are 5 T cell receptor beta chains from one specimen sequenced in a study of beta chain features in type 1 diabetes. The whole isolated RNA underwent reverse transcription, so sequencing captured expressed TCRB transcripts. TCRdb's copy holds only in-frame clones and misses some; the assay was immunoSEQ multiplex PCR. Of approximately 15,000 clones listed, 43% are singletons. Sequenced: stem cell memory CD4+ T cells from blood. Every receptor here comes from a woman aged 35 to 49 in good health.

The gene calls are TRBV6-6 and TRBJ2-4, with 7 bases identical to TRBD1. This CDR3 spans 15 amino acids. Germline V gives CDR1 MNHNY, CDR2 SVGAGI (reference sequence). V shed 2 bases and J 9 bases; nucleotides not matched to a gene: 10. The CDR3, as DNA: TGTGCCAGCAGTTACCTCGAACAGGGGCATGCCATTCAGTACTTC. This codes for CASSYLEQGHAIQYF.

The sample holds a few counts of this clone. The rearrangement uses TRBV5-5 and TRBJ1-5, with 12 bases identical to TRBD1. Looked up from germline, CDR1 is SGHKS and CDR2 is YYEKEE (reference sequence). V shed 3 bases, J shed 7 bases, and the junction held 5 bases outside the gene matches. The CDR3 spans 15 residues. In nucleotides, the CDR3 is TGTGCCAGCAGCTGGGGGACAGGGGGCGCGCAGCCCCAGCATTTT. This encodes CASSWGTGGAQPQHF.

CDR3 nucleotide sequence: TGTGCCAGCAGCCAGGGGGAGACCCAGTACTTC. Its translation is CASSQGETQYF. V and J are TRBV7-2 and TRBJ2-5; a weak D match, TRBD1 (6 bases). CDR1 and CDR2 from the germline V gene are SGHTA and FQGNSA. Trimming took 5 bases from V and 5 from J, leaving 6 bases between them. The CDR3 sequence is 11 residues long.

This clone has just a few counts. The genes are TRBV25-1 and TRBJ2-7; TRBD2 agrees at 11 bases. With V trimmed by 2 bases and J by 4 bases, 7 bases remained unmatched. The CDR3 has 16 amino acids. Germline CDR1 MGHDK, CDR2 SYGVNS. DNA of the CDR3: TGTGCCAGCAGTGAAGGGAGAACTAGCGGGGGATACGAGCAGTACTTC. Its translation: CASSEGRTSGGYEQYF.

The genes are TRBV9 and TRBJ1-2; weak D call: TRBD1 (5 bases). Trimming left V 4 bases short and J 3 bases short, with 16 bases between. The CDR3 is made up of 15 amino acids. CDR1 is SGDLS and CDR2 is YYNGEE in the germline V gene. The CDR3 protein is CASSLGEGRHYGYTF. The DNA of the CDR3 is TGTGCCAGCAGCCTAGGGGAGGGCCGACACTATGGCTACACCTTC. Supplemented by reference TRBV9 and TRBJ1-2, the full variable domain reads DSGVTQTPKHLITATGQRVTLRCSPRSGDLSVYWYQQSLDQGLQFLIQYYNGEERAKGNILERFSAQQFPDLHSELNLSSLELGDSALYFCASSLGEGRHYGYTFGSGTRLTVV.